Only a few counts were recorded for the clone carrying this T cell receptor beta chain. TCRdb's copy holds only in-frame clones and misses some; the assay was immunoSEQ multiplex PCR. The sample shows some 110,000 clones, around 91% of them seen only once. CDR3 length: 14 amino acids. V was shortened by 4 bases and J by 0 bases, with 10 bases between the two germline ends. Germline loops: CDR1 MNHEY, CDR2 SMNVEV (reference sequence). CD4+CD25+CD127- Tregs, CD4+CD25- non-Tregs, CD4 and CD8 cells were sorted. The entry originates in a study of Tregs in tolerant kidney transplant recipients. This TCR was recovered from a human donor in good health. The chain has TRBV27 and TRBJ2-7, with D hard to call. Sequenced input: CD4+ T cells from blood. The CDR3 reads CASSSTVFSYEQYF. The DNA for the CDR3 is TGTGCCAGCAGTTCCACAGTGTTCTCCTACGAGCAGTACTTC.